Described below is a single TCR beta chain sequence and its context. This record belongs to a study of blood T cell repertoires in COVID-19. About the research overall: Samples taken during acute and convalescent COVID-19 were collected in the United States, Italy and Spain.

The germline gives CDR1 PRHDT, CDR2 FYEKMQ (reference sequence). CDR3 size: 15 residues. Deletions cut 2 bases from V and 4 bases from J, with 13 bases between. In the authors' workflow: Amplifying reference gene primers gave estimates of nucleated cell counts. Libraries were prepared by immunoSEQ multiplex PCR; TCRdb keeps only in-frame clonotypes and omits some of them. V, J and clone size derive from that table, while D and trimming were established from the DNA sequence. The profile covers 150,000 to 200,000 clones, with around 85% appearing a single time and 7.5% to 10% taken by the ten largest.

This clonotype was sampled from a woman aged 80 or older with acute or convalescent COVID-19. Specimen: peripheral blood. This chain joins TRBV13 and TRBJ2-3, with D possibly TRBD2 on 6 matching bases. The CDR3 DNA is TGTGCCAGCAGCTTACGACTAGTCAGTTCAGATACGCAGTATTTT. Its translation: CASSLRLVSSDTQYF.